The 7 T cell receptor beta chains below were found in one sample sequenced in a study of blood T cell repertoires in COVID-19. Data came from immunoSEQ multiplex PCR; TCRdb stores just in-frame clones and leaves some out. This table has 45,000 to 60,000 clones, 84% appearing once. Sequences were obtained from peripheral blood. These receptor sequences come from a man over 45 with acute or convalescent COVID-19.

This clone appeared a single time. The chain joins TRBV7-8 to TRBJ2-2, with TRBD2 identical over 8 bases. V trimming: 5 bases; J trimming: 4 bases; junction bases outside the gene matches: 3. Germline V lookup: CDR1 SGHVS, CDR2 FQNEAQ. The length of the CDR3 is 14 residues. The CDR3 protein is CASSRLASTGELFF. CDR3 coding DNA: TGTGCCAGCAGCCGACTAGCGAGCACCGGGGAGCTGTTTTTT.

V gene TRBV5-1 combines with J gene TRBJ2-7; D possibly corresponds to TRBD1 (5 bases). V was pared by 1 base and J by 2 bases, with 16 bases between. The CDR3 is 16 amino acids. Germline CDR1 is SGHRS and CDR2 is YFSETQ. CDR3 nucleotide sequence: TGCGCCAGCAGCTTGTCCCCCTGGACAAATCCCTACGAGCAGTACTTC. It codes for CASSLSPWTNPYEQYF.

The genes are TRBV13 and TRBJ2-7; TRBD1 aligns across 11 bases. CDR3 size: 16 residues. Germline-derived CDR1 and CDR2 are PRHDT and FYEKMQ (reference sequence). V lost 4 bases to trimming and J lost 6 bases; unmatched junction nucleotides: 11. The CDR3 nucleotides are TGTGCCAGCAGCTCTTTTTCGGACAGGGGGCAAGGCGAGCAGTACTTC. As protein: CASSSFSDRGQGEQYF. Using reference TRBV13 and TRBJ2-7 for the parts outside the CDR3, the full variable domain is AAGVIQSPRHLIKEKRETATLKCYPIPRHDTVYWYQQGPGQDPQFLISFYEKMQSDKGSIPDRFSAQQFSDYHSELNMSSLELGDSALYFCASSSFSDRGQGEQYFGPGTRLTVT.

The rearrangement joins TRBV7-6 to TRBJ2-3; no firm D call. Between the trimmed V and J ends, which lost 3 bases and 6 bases, there was a span of 7 bases. CDR1 SGHVS and CDR2 FNYEAQ come from the germline V gene. The CDR3 runs to 12 residues. CDR3 DNA sequence: TGTGCCAGCAGCTTGATGAGGGATACGCAGTATTTT. Translated: CASSLMRDTQYF.

The chain employs TRBV5-1 and TRBJ2-5; no reliable D call. This CDR3 has 15 residues. Germline lookup yields CDR1 SGHRS and CDR2 YFSETQ. V was pared by 0 bases and J by 5 bases, with 14 bases between. This CDR3 is CASSLELPHEETQYF. The CDR3, as DNA: TGCGCCAGCAGCTTGGAACTACCCCACGAGGAGACCCAGTACTTC.

V and J are TRBV6-5 and TRBJ1-4, with unresolved D. The germline CDR1 and CDR2 sequences are MNHEY and SVGAGI. This CDR3 comprises 13 residues. Deletions cut 8 bases from V and 4 bases from J, with 11 bases between. The CDR3 is CASQRQVNEKLFF. The DNA of the CDR3 is TGTGCCAGCCAGCGGCAAGTTAATGAAAAACTGTTTTTT.

The V and J genes are TRBV11-3 and TRBJ2-1, with a possible D match to TRBD2 (7 bases). Germline assignment: CDR1 SGHNT and CDR2 YENEEA. Trimming removed 3 bases at V and 8 bases at J, with 17 bases between. The CDR3 loop spans 15 amino acids. The chain's CDR3 is CASSFKAGTLDEQFF. The CDR3 DNA is TGTGCCAGCAGCTTTAAAGCGGGGACATTGGATGAGCAGTTCTTC.